This is a list of T cell receptor beta chains from one sample in a study of beta chain features in type 1 diabetes. Here immunoSEQ multiplex PCR was the method, and the copy in TCRdb shows in-frame clones only, minus some. In the table there are about 340,000 clones, about a tenth of which are singletons. The sample taken for sequencing was central memory CD4+ T cells from blood. Receptors were obtained from a man in his thirties or forties with type 1 diabetes. The CDR3 runs from the conserved cysteine through the conserved F or W. The order of the fields is D gene, clone size, J gene, V gene, CDR3 DNA, CDR3 protein. A D gene is named only where the DNA matches it firmly. Clone size is not always given. Where it is, it says once, few, many or a class for expanded clones.

d_gene: -; abundance: few; j_gene: TRBJ1-3; v_gene: TRBV4-1; CDR3nt: TGCGCCAGCAGCCAAGGTGGCAGTTTCAGTGGAAACACCATATATTTT; CDR3aa: CASSQGGSFSGNTIYF
d_gene: TRBD1; abundance: -; j_gene: TRBJ1-1; v_gene: TRBV5-1; CDR3nt: TGCGCCAGCAGCCCGACAGGGCAGAACACTGAAGCTTTCTTT; CDR3aa: CASSPTGQNTEAFF
d_gene: -; abundance: -; j_gene: TRBJ2-1; v_gene: TRBV5-4; CDR3nt: TGTGCCAGCAGTTCGGGACATCGAGGAGGGGACAATGAGCAGTTCTTC; CDR3aa: CASSSGHRGGDNEQFF
d_gene: -; abundance: few; j_gene: TRBJ2-7; v_gene: TRBV7-9; CDR3nt: TGTGCCAGCAGCGAGGGGACCGAGCAGTACTTC; CDR3aa: CASSEGTEQYF
d_gene: -; abundance: -; j_gene: TRBJ1-5; v_gene: TRBV2; CDR3nt: TGTGCCAGCAGTTCCTATAGCAATCAGCCCCAGCATTTT; CDR3aa: CASSSYSNQPQHF
d_gene: TRBD2; abundance: -; j_gene: TRBJ2-1; v_gene: TRBV5-1; CDR3nt: TGCGCCAGCAACTCCCTGGGGGGGAATTACAATGAGCAGTTCTTC; CDR3aa: CASNSLGGNYNEQFF
d_gene: TRBD1; abundance: few; j_gene: TRBJ1-4; v_gene: TRBV10-3; CDR3nt: TGTGCCATCAGTGAGGCCTCCGGGACAGGAATTGAAAAACTGTTTTTT; CDR3aa: CAISEASGTGIEKLFF
d_gene: -; abundance: -; j_gene: TRBJ1-1; v_gene: TRBV7-2; CDR3nt: TGTGCCAGCAGCTTAATGGGGGGTAAAGCTTTCTTT; CDR3aa: CASSLMGGKAFF
d_gene: -; abundance: few; j_gene: TRBJ2-7; v_gene: TRBV19; CDR3nt: TGTGCCAGTAGTAGTCAGAAAGGATACGAGCAGTACTTC; CDR3aa: CASSSQKGYEQYF
d_gene: TRBD1; abundance: -; j_gene: TRBJ1-6; v_gene: TRBV7-2; CDR3nt: TGTGCCAGCAGCTTCGGGACAGGCCCGTATGGGGCCCTCCACTTT; CDR3aa: CASSFGTGPYGALHF
d_gene: TRBD1; abundance: few; j_gene: TRBJ1-5; v_gene: TRBV5-1; CDR3nt: TGCGCCAGCAGCTTAGGGACAGGCTATCAGCCCCAGCATTTT; CDR3aa: CASSLGTGYQPQHF
d_gene: TRBD2; abundance: many; j_gene: TRBJ2-2; v_gene: TRBV10-3; CDR3nt: TGTGCCACAGCGAAGAGCGGGGCGAACACCGGGGAGCTGTTTTTT; CDR3aa: CATAKSGANTGELFF
d_gene: TRBD1; abundance: few; j_gene: TRBJ2-7; v_gene: TRBV7-2; CDR3nt: TGTGCCAGCAGCCTGACAGGGTTGGTCTACGAGCAGTACTTC; CDR3aa: CASSLTGLVYEQYF
d_gene: -; abundance: -; j_gene: TRBJ2-2; v_gene: TRBV4-3; CDR3nt: TGCGCCAGCAGCCCCCGAACGACCGGGGAGCTGTTTTTT; CDR3aa: CASSPRTTGELFF
d_gene: TRBD2; abundance: few; j_gene: TRBJ2-5; v_gene: TRBV4-1; CDR3nt: TGCGCCAGCAGCCAAGATGTGATAGGACTAGCTTATGAGACCCAGTACTTC; CDR3aa: CASSQDVIGLAYETQYF
d_gene: TRBD2; abundance: few; j_gene: TRBJ2-5; v_gene: TRBV5-4; CDR3nt: TGTGCCAGCAGCTTGGGTCGGCGGGGGGGCCAAGAGACCCAGTACTTC; CDR3aa: CASSLGRRGGQETQYF
d_gene: TRBD1; abundance: few; j_gene: TRBJ1-2; v_gene: TRBV29-1; CDR3nt: TGCAGCGTGACCCGACAGGGCGACGGCTACACCTTC; CDR3aa: CSVTRQGDGYTF
d_gene: -; abundance: few; j_gene: TRBJ1-2; v_gene: TRBV10-3; CDR3nt: TGTGCCATCAGCGAAATTGCCGGGACGGATAACTATGGCTACACCTTC; CDR3aa: CAISEIAGTDNYGYTF
d_gene: -; abundance: few; j_gene: TRBJ2-7; v_gene: TRBV5-1; CDR3nt: TGCGCCAGCAGCACCCCGGAAACAGGGACCTACGAGCAGTACTTC; CDR3aa: CASSTPETGTYEQYF
d_gene: TRBD1; abundance: -; j_gene: TRBJ1-1; v_gene: TRBV29-1; CDR3nt: TGCAGCGTGACGACAGGGGGGAATACTGAAGCTTTCTTT; CDR3aa: CSVTTGGNTEAFF
d_gene: TRBD1; abundance: -; j_gene: TRBJ2-1; v_gene: TRBV6-1; CDR3nt: TGTGCCAGCAGTTGGACAGGGGGCGCAAAGAATGAGCAGTTCTTC; CDR3aa: CASSWTGGAKNEQFF
d_gene: -; abundance: once; j_gene: TRBJ2-3; v_gene: TRBV7-2; CDR3nt: TGTGCCAGCAGCTTGGGGGGTAGATACACAGATACGCAGTATTTT; CDR3aa: CASSLGGRYTDTQYF
d_gene: TRBD1; abundance: -; j_gene: TRBJ1-1; v_gene: TRBV10-3; CDR3nt: TGTGCCATCAGTCGCCCCATTGGACAGGGGGCCACTGAAGCTTTCTTT; CDR3aa: CAISRPIGQGATEAFF
d_gene: -; abundance: few; j_gene: TRBJ2-1; v_gene: TRBV4-3; CDR3nt: TGCGCCAGCAGCCAAAACACAGGGAGCTCCTACAATGAGCAGTTCTTC; CDR3aa: CASSQNTGSSYNEQFF
d_gene: TRBD1; abundance: -; j_gene: TRBJ1-1; v_gene: TRBV27; CDR3nt: TGTGCCAGCAGTTTAACCTACAGGGGATGGGAATTCTTT; CDR3aa: CASSLTYRGWEFF
d_gene: -; abundance: -; j_gene: TRBJ2-2; v_gene: TRBV9; CDR3nt: TGTGCCAGCAGCGTAGCTTCAGGGCTCAACACCGGGGAGCTGTTTTTT; CDR3aa: CASSVASGLNTGELFF
d_gene: -; abundance: few; j_gene: TRBJ2-2; v_gene: TRBV23-1; CDR3nt: TGCGCCAGCAGACTACCCGCCTACACCGGGGAGCTGTTTTTT; CDR3aa: CASRLPAYTGELFF
d_gene: -; abundance: few; j_gene: TRBJ2-5; v_gene: TRBV6-5; CDR3nt: TGTGCCAGCAGAAACAGGGAGGCCGAGACCCAGTACTTC; CDR3aa: CASRNREAETQYF
d_gene: -; abundance: few; j_gene: TRBJ1-2; v_gene: TRBV7-2; CDR3nt: TGTGCCAGCAGCTTAGCGGTCGTCGCTAACTATGGCTACACCTTC; CDR3aa: CASSLAVVANYGYTF
d_gene: TRBD2; abundance: -; j_gene: TRBJ2-3; v_gene: TRBV9; CDR3nt: TGTGCCAGCAGCCAAGACCCTAGCGGGGGGGTCGATACGCAGTATTTT; CDR3aa: CASSQDPSGGVDTQYF
d_gene: -; abundance: many; j_gene: TRBJ2-3; v_gene: TRBV7-9; CDR3nt: TGTGCCAGCAGCCCATGGGGGGCCCCCACGGATACGCAGTATTTT; CDR3aa: CASSPWGAPTDTQYF
d_gene: TRBD2; abundance: -; j_gene: TRBJ2-5; v_gene: TRBV10-3; CDR3nt: TGTGCCAGCAGTGCCAGCGGGGGAGAGACCCAGTACTTC; CDR3aa: CASSASGGETQYF
d_gene: -; abundance: few; j_gene: TRBJ2-1; v_gene: TRBV21-1; CDR3nt: TGTGCCAGCAGCAAAGCGCGCCTAGCGGGGGGCCCCTTGTTCTTC; CDR3aa: CASSKARLAGGPLFF
d_gene: -; abundance: -; j_gene: TRBJ2-3; v_gene: TRBV28; CDR3nt: TGTGCCAGCAGTCCCCAGGTCAGGACGAGCACAGATACGCAGTATTTT; CDR3aa: CASSPQVRTSTDTQYF
d_gene: TRBD2; abundance: -; j_gene: TRBJ2-3; v_gene: TRBV5-8; CDR3nt: TGTGCCAGCAGCTTGCGTCTAGCGGCAGATACGCAGTATTTT; CDR3aa: CASSLRLAADTQYF
d_gene: -; abundance: -; j_gene: TRBJ1-5; v_gene: TRBV4-2; CDR3nt: TGTGCCAGCAGCCAAGCGGGATTAGAGGATCAGCCCCAGCATTTT; CDR3aa: CASSQAGLEDQPQHF
d_gene: -; abundance: many; j_gene: TRBJ1-1; v_gene: TRBV7-2; CDR3nt: TGTGCCAGCAGCTTAGGTTCCGTTGGCGACACTGAAGCTTTCTTT; CDR3aa: CASSLGSVGDTEAFF
d_gene: -; abundance: many; j_gene: TRBJ1-2; v_gene: TRBV4-3; CDR3nt: TGCGCCAGCAGCCAAGAATACGGGGGCTTCTATGGCTACACCTTC; CDR3aa: CASSQEYGGFYGYTF
d_gene: TRBD1; abundance: -; j_gene: TRBJ1-2; v_gene: TRBV25-1; CDR3nt: TGTGCCAGCAGTGAGGGACAGGTTTATGGCTACACCTTC; CDR3aa: CASSEGQVYGYTF
d_gene: TRBD2; abundance: -; j_gene: TRBJ2-1; v_gene: TRBV7-9; CDR3nt: TGTGCCAGCAGCTTGCTAGCGGGGTACAATGAGCAGTTCTTC; CDR3aa: CASSLLAGYNEQFF
d_gene: TRBD1; abundance: few; j_gene: TRBJ2-7; v_gene: TRBV5-1; CDR3nt: TGCGCCAGCAGCTTGGTCCCGGGGACAGGGTCGGCGAGCGAGCAGTACTTC; CDR3aa: CASSLVPGTGSASEQYF
d_gene: -; abundance: -; j_gene: TRBJ1-6; v_gene: TRBV15; CDR3nt: TGTGCCACCAGCAGAGATCCATCCGGGTTCAATTCACCCCTCCACTTT; CDR3aa: CATSRDPSGFNSPLHF
d_gene: -; abundance: -; j_gene: TRBJ1-1; v_gene: TRBV4-3; CDR3nt: TGCGCCAGCAGAGCCGACAGCGGTTTCATGAACACTGAAGCTTTCTTT; CDR3aa: CASRADSGFMNTEAFF
d_gene: TRBD1; abundance: many; j_gene: TRBJ2-2; v_gene: TRBV15; CDR3nt: TGTGCCACCAGCACCGGACAGGGGGGAACCGGGGAGCTGTTTTTT; CDR3aa: CATSTGQGGTGELFF
d_gene: TRBD1; abundance: few; j_gene: TRBJ1-5; v_gene: TRBV19; CDR3nt: TGTGCCAGTAGTATCCCCGGGACAGGGGATCAGCAGCCCCAGCATTTT; CDR3aa: CASSIPGTGDQQPQHF
d_gene: -; abundance: -; j_gene: TRBJ2-5; v_gene: TRBV28; CDR3nt: TGTGCCAGCCGGGGGAGGGAGACCCAGTACTTC; CDR3aa: CASRGRETQYF
d_gene: -; abundance: few; j_gene: TRBJ2-7; v_gene: TRBV4-1; CDR3nt: TGCGCCAGCAGCCAAGATTGGTCCAGGGCCTACGAGCAGTACTTC; CDR3aa: CASSQDWSRAYEQYF
d_gene: -; abundance: few; j_gene: TRBJ2-7; v_gene: TRBV7-6; CDR3nt: TGTGCCAGCAGCTTGAGAGGGGACTCCTACGAGCAGTACTTC; CDR3aa: CASSLRGDSYEQYF